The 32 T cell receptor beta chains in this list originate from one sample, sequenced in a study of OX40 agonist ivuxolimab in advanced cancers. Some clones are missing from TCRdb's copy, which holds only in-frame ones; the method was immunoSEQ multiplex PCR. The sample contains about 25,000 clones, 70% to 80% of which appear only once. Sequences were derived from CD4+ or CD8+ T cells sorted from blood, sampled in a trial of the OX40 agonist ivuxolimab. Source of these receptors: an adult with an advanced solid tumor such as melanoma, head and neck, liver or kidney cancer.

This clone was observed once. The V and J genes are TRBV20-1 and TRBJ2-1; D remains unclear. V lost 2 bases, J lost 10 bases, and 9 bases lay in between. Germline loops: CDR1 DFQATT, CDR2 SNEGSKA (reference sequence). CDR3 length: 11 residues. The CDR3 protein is CSARPSAEQFF. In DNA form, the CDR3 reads TGCAGTGCTAGACCCTCGGCGGAGCAGTTCTTC.

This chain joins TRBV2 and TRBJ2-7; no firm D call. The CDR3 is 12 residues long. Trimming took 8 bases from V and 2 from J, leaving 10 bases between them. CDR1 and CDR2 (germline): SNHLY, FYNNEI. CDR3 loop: CASGLDAYEQYF. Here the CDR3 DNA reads TGTGCCAGCGGCCTGGACGCCTACGAGCAGTACTTC.

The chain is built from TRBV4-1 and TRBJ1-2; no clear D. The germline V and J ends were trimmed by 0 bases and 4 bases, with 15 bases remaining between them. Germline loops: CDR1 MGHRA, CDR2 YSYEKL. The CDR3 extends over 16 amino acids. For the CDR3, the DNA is TGCGCCAGCAGCCAAGATGAGGCACCCTCAGCCTATGGCTACACCTTC. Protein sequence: CASSQDEAPSAYGYTF.

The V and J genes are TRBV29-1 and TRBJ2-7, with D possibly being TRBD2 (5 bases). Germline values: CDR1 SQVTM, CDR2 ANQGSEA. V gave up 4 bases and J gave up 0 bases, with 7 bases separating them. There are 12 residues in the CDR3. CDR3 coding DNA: TGCAGCGTTGTAGCGAACTCCTACGAGCAGTACTTC. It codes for CSVVANSYEQYF.

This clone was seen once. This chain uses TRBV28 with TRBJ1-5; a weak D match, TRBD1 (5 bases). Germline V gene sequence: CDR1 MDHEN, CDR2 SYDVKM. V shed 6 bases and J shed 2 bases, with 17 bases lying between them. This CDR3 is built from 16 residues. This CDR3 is CASSPGDGAGNQPQHF. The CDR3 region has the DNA TGTGCCAGCAGCCCGGGCGACGGGGCGGGCAATCAGCCCCAGCATTTT. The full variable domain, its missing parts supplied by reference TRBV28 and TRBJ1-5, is DVKVTQSSRYLVKRTGEKVFLECVQDMDHENMFWYRQDPGLGLRLIYFSYDVKMKEKGDIPEGYSVSREKKERFSLILESASTNQTSMYLCASSPGDGAGNQPQHFGDGTRLSIL.

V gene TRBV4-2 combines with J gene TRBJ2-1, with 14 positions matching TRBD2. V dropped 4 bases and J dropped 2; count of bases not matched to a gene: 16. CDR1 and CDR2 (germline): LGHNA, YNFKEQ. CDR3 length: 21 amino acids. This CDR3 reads CASSRKRVGTSGSAAYNEQFF. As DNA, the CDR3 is TGTGCCAGCAGCCGAAAACGGGTTGGGACTAGCGGGAGCGCCGCCTACAATGAGCAGTTCTTC.

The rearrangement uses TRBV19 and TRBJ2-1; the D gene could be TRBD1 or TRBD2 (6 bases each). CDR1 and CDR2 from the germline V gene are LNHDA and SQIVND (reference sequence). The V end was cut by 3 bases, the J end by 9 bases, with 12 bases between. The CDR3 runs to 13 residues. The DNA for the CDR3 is TGTGCCAGTAGTATCGGGGGCAGGGTTGAGCAGTTCTTC. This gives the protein CASSIGGRVEQFF.

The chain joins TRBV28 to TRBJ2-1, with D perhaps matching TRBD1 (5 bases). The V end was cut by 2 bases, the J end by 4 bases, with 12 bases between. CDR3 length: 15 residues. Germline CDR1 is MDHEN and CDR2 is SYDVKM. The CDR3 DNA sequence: TGTGCCAGCAGTTTACAGGGTTACCTATACAATGAGCAGTTCTTC. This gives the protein CASSLQGYLYNEQFF.

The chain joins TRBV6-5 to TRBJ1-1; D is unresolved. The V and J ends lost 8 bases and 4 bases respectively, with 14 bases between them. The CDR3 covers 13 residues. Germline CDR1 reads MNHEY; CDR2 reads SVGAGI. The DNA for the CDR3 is TGTGCCAGCCCCCCCGGGGATGGCACTGAAGCTTTCTTT. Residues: CASPPGDGTEAFF.

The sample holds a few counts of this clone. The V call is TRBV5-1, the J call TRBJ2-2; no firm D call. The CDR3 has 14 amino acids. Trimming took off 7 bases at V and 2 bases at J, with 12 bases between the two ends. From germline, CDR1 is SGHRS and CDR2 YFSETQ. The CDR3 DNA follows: TGCGCCAGCTCGCCTGGGGTTAACACCGGGGAGCTGTTTTTT. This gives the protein CASSPGVNTGELFF.

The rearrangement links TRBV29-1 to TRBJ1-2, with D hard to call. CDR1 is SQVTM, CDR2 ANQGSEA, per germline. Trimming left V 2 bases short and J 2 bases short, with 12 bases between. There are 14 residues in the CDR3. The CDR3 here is CSVELVETNYGYTF. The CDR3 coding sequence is TGCAGCGTTGAACTTGTAGAGACAAACTATGGCTACACCTTC.

CDR3 coding DNA: TGTGCCAGCAGCGCCGAGTCTAGCGTGTGGAGCACAGATACGCAGTATTTT. Amino acid sequence: CASSAESSVWSTDTQYF. V usage is TRBV9 and J usage is TRBJ2-3; tentatively, D is TRBD2 (6 bases). CDR1 and CDR2 (germline): SGDLS, YYNGEE. CDR3 length: 17 residues. Trimming cost V 3 bases and J 0 bases, with 17 bases left between them.

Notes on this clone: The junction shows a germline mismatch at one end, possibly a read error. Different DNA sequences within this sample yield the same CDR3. Here the CDR3 DNA reads TGTGCCAGCAGCCTAGATCCGGATACGCAGTATTTT. This encodes CASSLDPDTQYF. The J gene is TRBJ2-3, the V gene TRBV11-2; no clear D. Germline lookup yields CDR1 SGHAT and CDR2 FQNNGV. The CDR3 length is 12 residues.

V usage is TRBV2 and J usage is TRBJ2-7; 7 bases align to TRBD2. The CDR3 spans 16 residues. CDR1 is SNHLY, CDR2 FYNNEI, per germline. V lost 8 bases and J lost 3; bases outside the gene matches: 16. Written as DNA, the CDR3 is TGTGCCAGCCAGAGGGAGGGGTCCCTGAGTATCTACGAGCAGTACTTC. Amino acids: CASQREGSLSIYEQYF.

The CDR3 loop reads CASSWDGQENTEAFF. As DNA, the CDR3 is TGTGCCAGCAGCTGGGATGGGCAGGAGAACACTGAAGCTTTCTTT. The chain joins TRBV7-3 to TRBJ1-1; no clear D gene. The CDR3 runs 15 residues. Between the trimmed V and J ends, which lost 4 bases and 1 base, there was a span of 13 bases. CDR1 is SGHTA, CDR2 FQGTGA, per germline.

CDR3 DNA sequence: TGTGCCAGCAGCGCAGACGGTGGCGGGGGGGCCAGTGAGACCCAGTACTTC. Its protein product is CASSADGGGGASETQYF. The chain combines TRBV11-2 with TRBJ2-5; 9 nucleotides align to TRBD2. The length of the CDR3 is 17 residues. Germline CDR1 SGHAT, CDR2 FQNNGV. J gave up 5 bases and V 5 bases, and 15 bases lay outside the gene matches.

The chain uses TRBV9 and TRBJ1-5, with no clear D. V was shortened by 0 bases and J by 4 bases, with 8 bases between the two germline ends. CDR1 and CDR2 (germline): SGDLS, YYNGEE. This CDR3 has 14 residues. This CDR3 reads CASSVADNNQPQHF. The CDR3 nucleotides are TGTGCCAGCAGCGTAGCTGACAATAATCAGCCCCAGCATTTT.

In DNA form, the CDR3 reads TGTGCCAGCAGCGAGGGACTAGCGTTAATGGAGACCCAGTACTTC. It codes for CASSEGLALMETQYF. V usage is TRBV9 and J usage is TRBJ2-5, with 10 bases that match TRBD2. The V and J ends lost 3 bases and 5 bases, in that order; junction bases with no gene match: 7. The CDR3 spans 15 residues. Germline V gives CDR1 SGDLS, CDR2 YYNGEE. The full variable domain, completed using reference TRBV9 and TRBJ2-5, is DSGVTQTPKHLITATGQRVTLRCSPRSGDLSVYWYQQSLDQGLQFLIQYYNGEERAKGNILERFSAQQFPDLHSELNLSSLELGDSALYFCASSEGLALMETQYFGPGTRLLVL.

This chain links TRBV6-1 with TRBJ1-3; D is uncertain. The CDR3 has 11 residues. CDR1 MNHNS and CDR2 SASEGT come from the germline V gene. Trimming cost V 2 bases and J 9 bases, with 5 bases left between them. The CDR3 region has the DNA TGTGCCAGCAGTGAATACCCCACCATATATTTT. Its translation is CASSEYPTIYF.

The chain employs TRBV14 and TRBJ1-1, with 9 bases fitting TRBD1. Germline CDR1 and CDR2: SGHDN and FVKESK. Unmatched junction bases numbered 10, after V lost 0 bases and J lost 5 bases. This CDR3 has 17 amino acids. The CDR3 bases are TGTGCCAGCAGCCAAGAAGGATACAGGGGGCGTAGAACTGAAGCTTTCTTT. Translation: CASSQEGYRGRRTEAFF. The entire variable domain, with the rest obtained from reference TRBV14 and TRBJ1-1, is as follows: EAGVTQFPSHSVIEKGQTVTLRCDPISGHDNLYWYRRVMGKEIKFLLHFVKESKQDESGMPNNRFLAERTGGTYSTLKVQPAELEDSGVYFCASSQEGYRGRRTEAFFGQGTRLTVV.

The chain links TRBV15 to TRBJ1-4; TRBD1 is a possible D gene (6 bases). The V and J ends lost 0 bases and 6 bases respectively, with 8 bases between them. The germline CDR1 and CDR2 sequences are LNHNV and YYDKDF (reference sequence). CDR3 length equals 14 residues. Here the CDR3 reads CATSRERQDEKLFF. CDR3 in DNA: TGTGCCACCAGCAGAGAAAGACAGGATGAAAAACTGTTTTTT. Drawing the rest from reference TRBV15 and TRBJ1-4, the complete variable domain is DAMVIQNPRYQVTQFGKPVTLSCSQTLNHNVMYWYQQKSSQAPKLLFHYYDKDFNNEADTPDNFQSRRPNTSFCFLDIRSPGLGDTAMYLCATSRERQDEKLFFGSGTQLSVL.

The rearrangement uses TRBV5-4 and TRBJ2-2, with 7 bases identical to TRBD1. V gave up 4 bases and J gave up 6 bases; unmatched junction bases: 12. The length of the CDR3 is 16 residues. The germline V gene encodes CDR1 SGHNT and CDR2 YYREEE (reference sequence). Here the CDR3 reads CASSGTDYRGPGELFF. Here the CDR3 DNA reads TGTGCCAGCAGCGGCACCGACTACAGGGGCCCCGGGGAGCTGTTTTTT.

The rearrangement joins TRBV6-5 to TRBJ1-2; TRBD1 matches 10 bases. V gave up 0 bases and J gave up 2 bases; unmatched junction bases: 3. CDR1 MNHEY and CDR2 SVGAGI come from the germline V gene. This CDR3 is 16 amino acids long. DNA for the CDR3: TGTGCCAGCAGTTACTCTCCGGGACAGGGGAACTATGGCTACACCTTC. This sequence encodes CASSYSPGQGNYGYTF.

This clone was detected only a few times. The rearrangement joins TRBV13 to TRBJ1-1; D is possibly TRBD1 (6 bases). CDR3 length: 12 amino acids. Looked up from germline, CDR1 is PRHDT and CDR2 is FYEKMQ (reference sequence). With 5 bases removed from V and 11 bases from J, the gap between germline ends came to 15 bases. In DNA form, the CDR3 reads TGTGCCAGCAGCAAAAGGGGGGAATGGGCTTTCTTT. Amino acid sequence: CASSKRGEWAFF.

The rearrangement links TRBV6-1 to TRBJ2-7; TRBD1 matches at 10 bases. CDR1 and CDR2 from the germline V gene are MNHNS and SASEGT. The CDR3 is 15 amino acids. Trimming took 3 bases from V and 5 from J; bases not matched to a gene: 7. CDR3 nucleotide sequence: TGTGCCAGCAGTGACTGGACAGGGGGAAGGAACGAGCAGTACTTC. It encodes CASSDWTGGRNEQYF.

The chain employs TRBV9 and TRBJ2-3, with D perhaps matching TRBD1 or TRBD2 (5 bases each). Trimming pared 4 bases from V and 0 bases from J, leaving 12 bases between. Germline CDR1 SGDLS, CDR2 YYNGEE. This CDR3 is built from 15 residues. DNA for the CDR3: TGTGCCAGCAGCATTGGGACGGTTAGCACAGATACGCAGTATTTT. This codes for CASSIGTVSTDTQYF. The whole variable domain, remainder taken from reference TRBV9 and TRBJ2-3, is DSGVTQTPKHLITATGQRVTLRCSPRSGDLSVYWYQQSLDQGLQFLIQYYNGEERAKGNILERFSAQQFPDLHSELNLSSLELGDSALYFCASSIGTVSTDTQYFGPGTRLTVL.

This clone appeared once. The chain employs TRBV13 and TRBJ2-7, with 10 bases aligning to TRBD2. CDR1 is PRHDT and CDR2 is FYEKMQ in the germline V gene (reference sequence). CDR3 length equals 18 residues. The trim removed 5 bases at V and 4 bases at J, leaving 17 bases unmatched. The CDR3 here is CASSPPRLAGVSKYEQYF. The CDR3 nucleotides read TGTGCCAGCAGCCCACCCCGGCTAGCGGGAGTAAGTAAGTACGAGCAGTACTTC. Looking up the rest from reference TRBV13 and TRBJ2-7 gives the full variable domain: AAGVIQSPRHLIKEKRETATLKCYPIPRHDTVYWYQQGPGQDPQFLISFYEKMQSDKGSIPDRFSAQQFSDYHSELNMSSLELGDSALYFCASSPPRLAGVSKYEQYFGPGTRLTVT.

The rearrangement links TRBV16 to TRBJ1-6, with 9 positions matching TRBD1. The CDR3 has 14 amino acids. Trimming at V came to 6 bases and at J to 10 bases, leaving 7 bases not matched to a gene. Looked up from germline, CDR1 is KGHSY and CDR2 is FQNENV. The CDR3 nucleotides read TGTGCCAGCAGTTCGGGACAGGGTATGTCACCCCTCCACTTT. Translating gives CASSSGQGMSPLHF.

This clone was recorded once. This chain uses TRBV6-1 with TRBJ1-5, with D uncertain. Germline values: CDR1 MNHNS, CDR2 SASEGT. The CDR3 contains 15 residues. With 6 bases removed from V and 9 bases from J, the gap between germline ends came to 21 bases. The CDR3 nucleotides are TGTGCCAGCAGGTCCTACGGACGGTCAATGGGGCCCCAGCATTTT. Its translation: CASRSYGRSMGPQHF.

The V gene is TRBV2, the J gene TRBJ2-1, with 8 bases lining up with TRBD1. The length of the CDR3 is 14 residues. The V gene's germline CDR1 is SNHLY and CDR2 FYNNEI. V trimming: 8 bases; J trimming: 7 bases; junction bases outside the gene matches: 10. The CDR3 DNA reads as TGTGCCAGCCAATCGGACAGGGAAAGGAATGAGCAGTTCTTC. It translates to CASQSDRERNEQFF.

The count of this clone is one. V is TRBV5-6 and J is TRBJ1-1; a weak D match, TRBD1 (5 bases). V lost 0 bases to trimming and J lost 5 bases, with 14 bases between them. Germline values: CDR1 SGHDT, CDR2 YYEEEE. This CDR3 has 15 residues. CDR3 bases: TGTGCCAGCAGCTTGGATCTTGGACGGGGGACTGAAGCTTTCTTT. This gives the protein CASSLDLGRGTEAFF.

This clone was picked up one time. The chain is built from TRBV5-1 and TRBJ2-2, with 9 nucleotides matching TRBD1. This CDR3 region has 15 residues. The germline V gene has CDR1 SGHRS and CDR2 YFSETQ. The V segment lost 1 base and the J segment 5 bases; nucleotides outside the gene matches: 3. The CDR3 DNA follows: TGCGCCAGCAGCTTGACACAGGGGGCAACCGGGGAGCTGTTTTTT. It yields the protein CASSLTQGATGELFF.